This TCR beta chain derives from a study of beta chain features in type 1 diabetes. Overall study results and limits: Naive, central memory and Treg TCRB repertoires seemed to resemble each other more closely in patients than they did in healthy donors.

This clone showed up just a few times. Its target is unknown. This CDR3 is built from 13 residues. Germline values: CDR1 SEHNR, CDR2 FQNEAQ (reference sequence). The germline V and J ends were trimmed by 5 bases and 8 bases, with 13 bases remaining between them. Every bit of the isolated RNA underwent reverse transcription, so sequencing read expressed TCRB transcripts. The data were produced by immunoSEQ multiplex PCR, yet TCRdb's version contains in-frame clones alone and is incomplete. The sample shows 310,000 or so clones, about 10% of them seen only once. The chain has TRBV7-9 and TRBJ2-1; the D gene is possibly TRBD2 (6 bases). This receptor was obtained from a woman in her thirties in good health. Source material: naive CD4+ T cells from blood. The CDR3, as DNA: TGTGCCAGCAGCAGGGGAGAGCGGGATGAGCAGTTCTTC. Protein: CASSRGERDEQFF.